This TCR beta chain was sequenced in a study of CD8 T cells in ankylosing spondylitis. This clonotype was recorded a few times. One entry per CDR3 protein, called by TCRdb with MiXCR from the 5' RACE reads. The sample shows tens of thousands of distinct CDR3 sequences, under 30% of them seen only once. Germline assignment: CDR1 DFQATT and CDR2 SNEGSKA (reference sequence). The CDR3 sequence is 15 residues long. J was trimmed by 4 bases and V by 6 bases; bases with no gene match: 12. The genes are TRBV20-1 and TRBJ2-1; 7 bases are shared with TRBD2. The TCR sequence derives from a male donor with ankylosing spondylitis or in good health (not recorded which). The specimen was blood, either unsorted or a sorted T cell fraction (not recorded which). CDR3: CSAEVLGLPYNEQFF. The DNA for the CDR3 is TGCAGTGCGGAAGTCCTGGGACTACCGTACAATGAGCAGTTCTTC.